Each of the 25 T cell receptor beta chains below was sequenced from the same sample in a study of T-cell memory formation after mild COVID-19. TCRdb ran MiXCR on the 5' RACE reads and lists one entry per CDR3 protein. The sample gives under 400,000 distinct CDR3 sequences, 21% of which show up once; approximately 12% is in the top ten. The material sequenced was PBMCs or a T cell subset sorted from them (not recorded which). The receptors were sampled from an adult woman who had mild COVID-19 (a few samples of this study predate the infection). Cell type and time point are not known.

Ten or more counts support this clonotype. The V call is TRBV24-1, the J call TRBJ2-3; perhaps TRBD2 as D (6 bases). V was clipped by 3 bases and J by 5 bases, with 14 bases between them. The CDR3 extends over 15 amino acids. The germline V gene encodes CDR1 KGHDR and CDR2 SFDVKD. CDR3 sequence reads: CATSDRGETRDTQYF. Written as DNA, the CDR3 is TGTGCCACCAGTGATAGGGGAGAGACTAGAGATACGCAGTATTTT.

A few counts support this clonotype. This sequence joins TRBV29-1 and TRBJ1-1; D is possibly TRBD1 (6 bases). The CDR3 length is 16 residues. V was shortened by 3 bases and J by 4 bases, with 21 bases between the two germline ends. The germline V gene encodes CDR1 SQVTM and CDR2 ANQGSEA. The CDR3 loop reads CSVDDQGLTRGTEAFF. CDR3 nucleotide sequence: TGCAGCGTTGATGACCAGGGGCTCACTAGAGGCACTGAAGCTTTCTTT.

This clonotype was counted a few times. The rearrangement links TRBV12-3 or TRBV12-4 to TRBJ1-6, with D uncertain. The V and J ends lost 5 bases and 9 bases respectively, with 8 bases between them. There are 12 residues in the CDR3. For the CDR3, the DNA is TGTGCCAGCAGTACTCAGGCTTCACCCCTCCACTTT. As protein: CASSTQASPLHF.

V is TRBV7-9 and J is TRBJ2-7, with no clear D. The CDR3 is 14 amino acids. V was shortened by 5 bases and J by 2 bases, with 13 bases between the two germline ends. Germline loops: CDR1 SEHNR, CDR2 FQNEAQ (reference sequence). The CDR3 is CASSHSGFPYEQYF. The CDR3 DNA follows: TGTGCCAGCAGCCACTCCGGTTTCCCCTACGAGCAGTACTTC.

A few counts support this clonotype. This rearrangement joins TRBV25-1 to TRBJ1-6; weak D call: TRBD1 (5 bases). CDR3 length: 15 amino acids. Germline V gene sequence: CDR1 MGHDK, CDR2 SYGVNS. Trimming shortened V by 0 bases and J by 9 bases, and 12 bases separated the two germline ends. CDR3: CASSEYVQGVSPLHF. In nucleotides, the CDR3 is TGTGCCAGCAGTGAATACGTCCAGGGAGTTTCACCCCTCCACTTT.

The V call is TRBV7-3, the J call TRBJ2-6; D ambiguous. CDR1 and CDR2 from the germline V gene are SGHTA and FQGTGA. The CDR3 sequence is 15 residues long. Trimming took 3 bases from V and 2 from J, leaving 8 bases between them. The DNA of the CDR3 is TGTGCCAGCAGCTTTGCTGGAACTGGGGCCAACGTCCTGACTTTC. It is translated as CASSFAGTGANVLTF.

The chain recombines TRBV12-3 or TRBV12-4 with TRBJ2-3, with 8 bases that match TRBD1. V was pared by 9 bases and J by 4 bases, with 6 bases of the junction left unmatched. There are 13 residues in the CDR3. The CDR3 DNA is TGTGCCAGTGGACAGGGTACCCCAGATACGCAGTATTTT. It specifies CASGQGTPDTQYF.

This clonotype has only a few counts. The chain uses TRBV7-8 and TRBJ2-6; D possibly uses TRBD1 or TRBD2 (6 bases each). Trimming left V 2 bases short and J 2 bases short, with 16 bases between. CDR3 size: 18 residues. Germline CDR1 is SGHVS and CDR2 is FQNEAQ. The CDR3 loop is CASSLHSGGAAGANVLTF. Here the CDR3 DNA reads TGTGCCAGCAGCTTACACTCCGGGGGCGCGGCTGGGGCCAACGTCCTGACTTTC. Together with reference TRBV7-8 and TRBJ2-6, the CDR3 gives the full variable domain: GAGVSQSPRYKVAKRGQDVALRCDPISGHVSLFWYQQALGQGPEFLTYFQNEAQLDKSGLPSDRFFAERPEGSVSTLKIQRTQQEDSAVYLCASSLHSGGAAGANVLTFGAGSRLTVL.

This clonotype was counted only a few times. The chain joins TRBV29-1 to TRBJ1-1; D perhaps matches TRBD1 (5 bases). Germline V gene sequence: CDR1 SQVTM, CDR2 ANQGSEA. With 7 bases removed from V and 1 base from J, the gap between germline ends came to 10 bases. This CDR3 comprises 12 residues. Here the CDR3 reads CSARGPNTEAFF. CDR3 sequence (DNA): TGCAGCGCGAGGGGCCCGAACACTGAAGCTTTCTTT. Drawing the rest from reference TRBV29-1 and TRBJ1-1, the complete variable domain is SAVISQKPSRDICQRGTSLTIQCQVDSQVTMMFWYRQQPGQSLTLIATANQGSEATYESGFVIDKFPISRPNLTFSTLTVSNMSPEDSSIYLCSARGPNTEAFFGQGTRLTVV.

The J gene is TRBJ2-4, the V gene TRBV6-5; 10 bases match TRBD1. CDR1 and CDR2 (germline): MNHEY, SVGAGI. J lost 12 bases, V lost 4 bases, and 3 bases had no gene match. This CDR3 spans 12 amino acids. CDR3 loop: CASSSTGGSQYF. The CDR3 nucleotides are TGTGCCAGCAGTTCGACAGGGGGCTCTCAGTACTTC.

There are a few counts of this clonotype. The chain uses TRBV19 and TRBJ2-3; D perhaps matches TRBD1 (6 bases). Germline CDR1 and CDR2: LNHDA and SQIVND (reference sequence). This CDR3 spans 15 amino acids. Deletions cut 4 bases from V and 1 base from J, with 12 bases between. The CDR3 bases are TGTGCCAGTAGTAATCGGGACACTGGCACAGATACGCAGTATTTT. Translation gives CASSNRDTGTDTQYF.

This clonotype was seen a handful of times. The junction departs from germline at one end; a sequencing error may be responsible. The V and J genes are TRBV2 and TRBJ1-1, with TRBD1 as a possible D gene (5 bases). The length of the CDR3 is 12 residues. Germline CDR1 SNHLY, CDR2 FYNNEI. The CDR3 reads CASMTVKTEAFF. CDR3 bases: TGTGCCAGCATGACAGTGAAAACTGAAGCTTTCTTT.

The V call is TRBV9, the J call TRBJ2-2, with unresolved D. The CDR3 totals 16 residues. V was pared by 3 bases and J by 0 bases, with 12 bases between. Germline CDR1 and CDR2: SGDLS and YYNGEE. CDR3 bases: TGTGCCAGCAGCGCGCAGTGGAAGACGAACACCGGGGAGCTGTTTTTT. Protein: CASSAQWKTNTGELFF. Variable domain in full (rest from reference TRBV9 and TRBJ2-2): DSGVTQTPKHLITATGQRVTLRCSPRSGDLSVYWYQQSLDQGLQFLIQYYNGEERAKGNILERFSAQQFPDLHSELNLSSLELGDSALYFCASSAQWKTNTGELFFGEGSRLTVL.

The chain combines TRBV5-1 with TRBJ2-3; 11 bases align to TRBD1. The V gene end was trimmed by 4 bases and the J gene end by 5 bases; junction bases not matched to a gene: 6. This CDR3 contains 15 residues. CDR1 SGHRS and CDR2 YFSETQ come from the germline V gene. CDR3: CASSPGTGGGDTQYF. DNA of the CDR3: TGCGCCAGCAGCCCTGGGACAGGGGGTGGAGATACGCAGTATTTT.

This clonotype was found a few times. This chain links TRBV30 with TRBJ1-1; D possibly corresponds to TRBD1 (5 bases). The CDR3 spans 13 residues. Germline V gives CDR1 GTSNPN, CDR2 SVGIG (reference sequence). V lost 3 bases and J 0 bases, leaving 8 bases between the germline ends. The CDR3: CAWREGLNTEAFF. DNA for the CDR3: TGTGCCTGGAGGGAGGGGCTGAACACTGAAGCTTTCTTT.

The V gene is TRBV5-6, the J gene TRBJ2-2, with no clear D. The CDR3 has 16 residues. Germline V gene data show CDR1 as SGHDT and CDR2 as YYEEEE. The V end lost 4 bases, the J end lost 0 bases, and 13 bases lay between the germline ends. CDR3 bases: TGTGCCAGCAGCCTTGGACCGCCCCCGAACACCGGGGAGCTGTTTTTT. Its protein product is CASSLGPPPNTGELFF.

This clonotype showed up many times. The CDR3 region has the DNA TGTGCCAGCAGCGACCGACTAGCCGGGGCCAAAAACATTCAGTACTTC. Its protein product is CASSDRLAGAKNIQYF. The V call is TRBV7-2, the J call TRBJ2-4; 7 bases align to TRBD2. The V gene's germline CDR1 is SGHTA and CDR2 FQGNSA. V was clipped by 5 bases and J by 1 base; unmatched bases: 8. This CDR3 is 16 amino acids long.

Only a few counts were recorded for this clonotype. The rearrangement uses TRBV5-1 and TRBJ2-7; 9 bases line up with TRBD1. In germline, CDR1 is SGHRS, CDR2 YFSETQ. V lost 4 bases and J lost 5; bases outside the gene matches: 7. This CDR3 region has 14 residues. CDR3 DNA sequence: TGCGCCAGCAGCCTCCGGGACAGGGAGAACGAGCAGTACTTC. This gives the protein CASSLRDRENEQYF.

This clonotype was recorded a few times. This chain joins TRBV12-3 or TRBV12-4 and TRBJ1-5; 9 bases match TRBD1. Trimming cost V 6 bases and J 7 bases; bases outside gene matches: 10. This CDR3 has 15 amino acids. The CDR3 reads CASRPGTGLAQPQHF. DNA of the CDR3: TGTGCCAGCAGACCCGGGACAGGGTTGGCGCAGCCCCAGCATTTT.

This clonotype was observed a single time. The chain links TRBV7-8 to TRBJ2-2; 8 bases fit TRBD1. This CDR3 contains 15 residues. Unmatched junction bases numbered 5, after V lost 5 bases and J lost 3 bases. Germline CDR1 SGHVS, CDR2 FQNEAQ. For the CDR3, the DNA is TGTGCCAGCAGCGCCGGACAGGGCTACACCGGGGAGCTGTTTTTT. It is translated as CASSAGQGYTGELFF.

The V and J genes are TRBV12-3 or TRBV12-4 and TRBJ1-3; D unresolved. The CDR3 is made up of 13 amino acids. V was clipped by 2 bases and J by 4 bases, with 6 bases between them. The CDR3 coding sequence is TGTGCCAGCAGTTTATTGTTCGGAAACACCATATATTTT. This codes for CASSLLFGNTIYF.

This clonotype was observed a handful of times. Written as DNA, the CDR3 is TGTGCCAGCAGTCCCCGCGGGACTAGCGGAGGCAATGAGCAGTTCTTC. The encoded protein is CASSPRGTSGGNEQFF. The chain carries TRBV12-3 or TRBV12-4 and TRBJ2-1, with 11 bases aligning to TRBD2. The CDR3 runs to 16 residues. The V and J ends lost 5 bases and 6 bases, in that order; junction bases with no gene match: 9.

The chain couples TRBV13 to TRBJ2-7; 11 bases map to TRBD2. The germline CDR1 and CDR2 sequences are PRHDT and FYEKMQ (reference sequence). V gave up 5 bases and J gave up 2 bases; unmatched junction bases: 8. CDR3 length: 16 residues. This CDR3 is CASSTSSGRVTYEQYF. The CDR3 DNA reads as TGTGCCAGCAGCACGAGTAGCGGGAGGGTAACCTACGAGCAGTACTTC.

The chain joins TRBV9 to TRBJ1-1; 12 bases are shared with TRBD1. The CDR3 is made up of 14 amino acids. Trimming at V came to 0 bases and at J to 8 bases, leaving 2 bases not matched to a gene. The germline V gene has CDR1 SGDLS and CDR2 YYNGEE. The CDR3 nucleotides are TGTGCCAGCAGCGTAGTTGGGACAGGGGGCGAAGCTTTCTTT. It specifies CASSVVGTGGEAFF.

There are a few counts of this clonotype. The chain employs TRBV10-3 and TRBJ2-7, with D possibly TRBD1 on 5 matching bases. The germline V and J ends were trimmed by 0 bases and 2 bases, with 11 bases remaining between them. Germline CDR1 reads ENHRY; CDR2 reads SYGVKD. CDR3 size: 15 residues. CDR3 DNA: TGTGCCATCAGTGAGTCGGAACAGGCCCCCTACGAGCAGTACTTC. Translating gives CAISESEQAPYEQYF.